Below, one TCR beta chain is given with its context. What it binds is not known. Looked up from germline, CDR1 is SEHNR and CDR2 is FQNEAQ (reference sequence). Trimming left V 1 base short and J 5 bases short, with 8 bases between. The CDR3 loop spans 14 amino acids. The data were obtained in a study of beta chain features in type 1 diabetes. Every donor provided one heparinised blood draw, which averaged about 110 mL. Purity above 98% was achieved in all sorted populations. The whole isolated RNA underwent reverse transcription, so sequencing captured expressed TCRB transcripts. The table came from immunoSEQ multiplex PCR; TCRdb's copy has only in-frame clones and leaves some out. The data contain around 430,000 clones, approximately 28% of them seen just once; the ten biggest clones take up about 0.06%. Study findings and constraints: HLA influence on TCRB rearrangement stayed unresolved here. All four CD4+ subsets of Type 1 diabetes patients contained TCRB CDR3s that were moderately but significantly shorter.

The chain combines TRBV7-9 with TRBJ2-2; D uncertain. The sequencing sample was made of naive CD4+ T cells from blood. The TCR comes from a man younger than 35 in good health. This chain's CDR3 is CASSLGLLTGELFF. CDR3 DNA sequence: TGTGCCAGCAGCTTAGGTCTCTTAACCGGGGAGCTGTTTTTT.